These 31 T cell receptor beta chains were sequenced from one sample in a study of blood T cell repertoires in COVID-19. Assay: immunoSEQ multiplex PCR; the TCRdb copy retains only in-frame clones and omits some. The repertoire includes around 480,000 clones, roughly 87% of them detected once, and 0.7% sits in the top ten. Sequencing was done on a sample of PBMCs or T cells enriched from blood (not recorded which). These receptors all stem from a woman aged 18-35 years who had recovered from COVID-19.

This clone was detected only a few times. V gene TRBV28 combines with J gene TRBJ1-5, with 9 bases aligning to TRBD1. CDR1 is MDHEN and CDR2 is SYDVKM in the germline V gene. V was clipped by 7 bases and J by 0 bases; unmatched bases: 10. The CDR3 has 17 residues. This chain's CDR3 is CASIVAGQGFSNQPQHF. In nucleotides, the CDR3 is TGTGCCAGCATCGTGGCGGGACAGGGTTTTAGCAATCAGCCCCAGCATTTT.

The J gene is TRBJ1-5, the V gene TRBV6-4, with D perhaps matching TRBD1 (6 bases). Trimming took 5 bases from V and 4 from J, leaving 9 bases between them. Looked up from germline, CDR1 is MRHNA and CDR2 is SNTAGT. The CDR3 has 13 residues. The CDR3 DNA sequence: TGTGCCAGCAGTCAGGGGATGAATCAGCCCCAGCATTTT. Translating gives CASSQGMNQPQHF.

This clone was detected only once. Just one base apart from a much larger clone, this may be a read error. The DNA for the CDR3 is TGTGCCAGCAGCTTCCGGAACACTGAAGCTTTCTTT. This gives the protein CASSFRNTEAFF. This chain links TRBV11-2 with TRBJ1-1; D not resolved. V lost 3 bases and J 1 base, leaving 3 bases between the germline ends. The CDR3 contains 12 residues. Germline V gives CDR1 SGHAT, CDR2 FQNNGV. The full variable domain, rest sourced from reference TRBV11-2 and TRBJ1-1, is EAGVAQSPRYKIIEKRQSVAFWCNPISGHATLYWYQQILGQGPKLLIQFQNNGVVDDSQLPKDRFSAERLKGVDSTLKIQPAKLEDSAVYLCASSFRNTEAFFGQGTRLTVV.

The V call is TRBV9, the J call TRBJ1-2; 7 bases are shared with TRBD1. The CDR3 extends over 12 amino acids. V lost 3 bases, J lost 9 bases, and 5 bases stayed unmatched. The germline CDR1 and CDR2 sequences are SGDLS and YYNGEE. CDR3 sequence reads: CASSAYRGSYTF. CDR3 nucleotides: TGTGCCAGCAGCGCCTACAGGGGAAGCTACACCTTC.

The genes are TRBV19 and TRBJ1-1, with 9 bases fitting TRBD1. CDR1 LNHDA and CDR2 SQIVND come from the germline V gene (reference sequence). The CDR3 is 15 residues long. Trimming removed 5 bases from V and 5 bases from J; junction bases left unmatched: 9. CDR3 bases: TGTGCCAGTAGTTCCTCGGACAGGGGAGGGACTGAAGCTTTCTTT. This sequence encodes CASSSSDRGGTEAFF.

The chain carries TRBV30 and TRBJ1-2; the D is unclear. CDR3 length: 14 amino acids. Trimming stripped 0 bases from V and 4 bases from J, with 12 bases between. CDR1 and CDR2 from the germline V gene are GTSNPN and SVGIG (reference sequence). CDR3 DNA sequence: TGTGCCTGGAGTGTACTTCAACAGCCCTATGGCTACACCTTC. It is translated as CAWSVLQQPYGYTF.

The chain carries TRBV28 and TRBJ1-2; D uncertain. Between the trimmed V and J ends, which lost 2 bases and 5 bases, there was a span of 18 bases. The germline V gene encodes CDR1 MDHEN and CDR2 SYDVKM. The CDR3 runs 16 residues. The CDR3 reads CASSLAQNQVPYGYTF. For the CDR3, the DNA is TGTGCCAGCAGTTTAGCCCAAAACCAGGTACCTTATGGCTACACCTTC.

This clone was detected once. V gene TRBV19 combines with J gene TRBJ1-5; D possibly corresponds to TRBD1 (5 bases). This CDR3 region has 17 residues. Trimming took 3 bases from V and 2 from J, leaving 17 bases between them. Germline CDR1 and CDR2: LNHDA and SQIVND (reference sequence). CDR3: CASSMSGRARGNQPQHF. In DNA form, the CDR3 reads TGTGCCAGTAGTATGAGTGGCAGGGCCAGGGGCAATCAGCCCCAGCATTTT. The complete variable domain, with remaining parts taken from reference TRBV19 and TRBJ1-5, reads DGGITQSPKYLFRKEGQNVTLSCEQNLNHDAMYWYRQDPGQGLRLIYYSQIVNDFQKGDIAEGYSVSREKKESFPLTVTSAQKNPTAFYLCASSMSGRARGNQPQHFGDGTRLSIL.

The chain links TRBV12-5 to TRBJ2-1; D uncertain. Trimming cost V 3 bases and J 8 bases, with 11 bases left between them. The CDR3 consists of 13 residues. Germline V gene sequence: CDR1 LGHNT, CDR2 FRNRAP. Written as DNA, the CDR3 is TGTGCTAGTGGTTTTGCTGTGGGCTATGAGCAGTTCTTC. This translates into CASGFAVGYEQFF.

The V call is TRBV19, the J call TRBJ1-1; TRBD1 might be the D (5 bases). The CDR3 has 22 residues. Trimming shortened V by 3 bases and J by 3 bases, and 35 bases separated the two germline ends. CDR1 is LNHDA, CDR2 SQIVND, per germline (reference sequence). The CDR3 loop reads CASSIGGVGIIGANAVDTEAFF. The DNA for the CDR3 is TGTGCCAGTAGTATTGGTGGGGTGGGGATCATTGGGGCGAACGCCGTAGACACTGAAGCTTTCTTT. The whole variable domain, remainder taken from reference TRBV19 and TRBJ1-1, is DGGITQSPKYLFRKEGQNVTLSCEQNLNHDAMYWYRQDPGQGLRLIYYSQIVNDFQKGDIAEGYSVSREKKESFPLTVTSAQKNPTAFYLCASSIGGVGIIGANAVDTEAFFGQGTRLTVV.

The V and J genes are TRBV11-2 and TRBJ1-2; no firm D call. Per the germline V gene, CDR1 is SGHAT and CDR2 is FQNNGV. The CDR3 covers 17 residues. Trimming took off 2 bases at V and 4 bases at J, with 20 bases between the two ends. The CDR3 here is CASSLFPLRQLSYGYTF. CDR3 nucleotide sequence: TGTGCCAGCAGCTTATTCCCCCTCAGGCAGCTGTCCTATGGCTACACCTTC.

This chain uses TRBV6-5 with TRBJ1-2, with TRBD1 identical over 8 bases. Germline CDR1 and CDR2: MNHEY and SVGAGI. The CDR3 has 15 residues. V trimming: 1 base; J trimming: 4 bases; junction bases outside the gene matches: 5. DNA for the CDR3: TGTGCCAGCAGTTACTGGACAGGGAATACCTATGGCTACACCTTC. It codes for CASSYWTGNTYGYTF.

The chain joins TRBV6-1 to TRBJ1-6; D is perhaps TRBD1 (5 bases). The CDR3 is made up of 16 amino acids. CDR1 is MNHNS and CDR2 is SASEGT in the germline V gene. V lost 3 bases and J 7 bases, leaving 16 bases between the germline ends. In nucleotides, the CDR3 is TGTGCCAGCAGTGATGTGTTCACCCGGACAAATTCACCCCTCCACTTT. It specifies CASSDVFTRTNSPLHF.

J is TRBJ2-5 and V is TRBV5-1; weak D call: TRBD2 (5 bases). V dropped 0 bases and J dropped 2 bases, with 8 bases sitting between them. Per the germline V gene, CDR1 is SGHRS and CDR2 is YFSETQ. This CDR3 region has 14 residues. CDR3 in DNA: TGCGCCAGCAGCTTGGAGGGAGTTCAAGAGACCCAGTACTTC. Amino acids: CASSLEGVQETQYF.

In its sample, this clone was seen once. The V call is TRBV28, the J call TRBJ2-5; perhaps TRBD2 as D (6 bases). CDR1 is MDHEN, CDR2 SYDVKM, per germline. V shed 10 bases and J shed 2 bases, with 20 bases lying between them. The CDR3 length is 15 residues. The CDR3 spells CATYSPQRVQETQYF. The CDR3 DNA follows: TGTGCCACCTACTCGCCCCAGCGGGTTCAAGAGACCCAGTACTTC.

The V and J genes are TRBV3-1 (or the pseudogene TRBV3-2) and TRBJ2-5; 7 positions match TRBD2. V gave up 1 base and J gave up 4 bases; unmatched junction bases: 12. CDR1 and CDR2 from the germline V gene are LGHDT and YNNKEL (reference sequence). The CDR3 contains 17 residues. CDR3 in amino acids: CASSQARESGASETQYF. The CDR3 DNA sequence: TGTGCCAGCAGCCAAGCCCGGGAAAGCGGGGCGTCAGAGACCCAGTACTTC.

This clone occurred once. The CDR3 region is CASSPESTSYEQYF. Here the CDR3 DNA reads TGTGCCAGCTCACCAGAGTCAACTTCCTACGAGCAGTACTTC. V usage is TRBV18 and J usage is TRBJ2-7; the D is unclear. The CDR3 has 14 residues. Trimming took 2 bases from V and 1 from J, leaving 9 bases between them. The V gene's germline CDR1 is KGHSH and CDR2 LQKENI.

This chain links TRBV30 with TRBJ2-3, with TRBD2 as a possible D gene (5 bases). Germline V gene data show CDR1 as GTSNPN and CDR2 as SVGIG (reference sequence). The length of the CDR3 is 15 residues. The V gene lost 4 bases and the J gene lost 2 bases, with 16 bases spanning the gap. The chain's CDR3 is CAWNGLRPYTDTQYF. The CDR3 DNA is TGTGCCTGGAATGGACTGCGACCCTACACAGATACGCAGTATTTT.

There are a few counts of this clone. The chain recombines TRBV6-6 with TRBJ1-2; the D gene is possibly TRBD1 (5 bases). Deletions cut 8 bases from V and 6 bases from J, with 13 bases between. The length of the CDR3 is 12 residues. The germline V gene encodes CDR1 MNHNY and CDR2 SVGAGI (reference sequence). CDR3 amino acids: CASFSGGDGYTF. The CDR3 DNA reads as TGTGCCAGCTTTTCGGGGGGGGATGGCTACACCTTC.

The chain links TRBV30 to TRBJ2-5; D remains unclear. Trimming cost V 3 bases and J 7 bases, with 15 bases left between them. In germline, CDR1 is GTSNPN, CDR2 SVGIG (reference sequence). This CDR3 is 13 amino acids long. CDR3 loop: CAWSQQPKGTQYF. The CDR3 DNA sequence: TGTGCCTGGAGCCAACAGCCGAAAGGGACCCAGTACTTC.

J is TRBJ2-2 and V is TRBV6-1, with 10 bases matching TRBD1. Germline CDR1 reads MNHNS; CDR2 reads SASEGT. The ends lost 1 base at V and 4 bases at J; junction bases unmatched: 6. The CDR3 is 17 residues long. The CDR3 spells CASSEDLRTGGTGELFF. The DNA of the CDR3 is TGTGCCAGCAGTGAAGACCTTAGGACAGGGGGCACCGGGGAGCTGTTTTTT.

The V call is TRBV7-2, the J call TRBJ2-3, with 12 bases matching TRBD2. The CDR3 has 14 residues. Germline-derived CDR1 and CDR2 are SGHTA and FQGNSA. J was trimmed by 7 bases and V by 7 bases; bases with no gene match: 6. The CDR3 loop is CASTLAGGPNTQYF. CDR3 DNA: TGTGCCAGCACCCTAGCGGGGGGGCCGAATACGCAGTATTTT.

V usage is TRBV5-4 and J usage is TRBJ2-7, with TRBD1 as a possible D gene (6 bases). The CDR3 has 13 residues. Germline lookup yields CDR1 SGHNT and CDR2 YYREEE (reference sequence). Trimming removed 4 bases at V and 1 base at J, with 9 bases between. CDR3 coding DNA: TGTGCCAGCAGCCGGACAGCATCCTACGAGCAGTACTTC. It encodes CASSRTASYEQYF. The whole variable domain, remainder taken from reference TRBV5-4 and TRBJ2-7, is ETGVTQSPTHLIKTRGQQVTLRCSSQSGHNTVSWYQQALGQGPQFIFQYYREEENGRGNFPPRFSGLQFPNYSSELNVNALELDDSALYLCASSRTASYEQYFGPGTRLTVT.

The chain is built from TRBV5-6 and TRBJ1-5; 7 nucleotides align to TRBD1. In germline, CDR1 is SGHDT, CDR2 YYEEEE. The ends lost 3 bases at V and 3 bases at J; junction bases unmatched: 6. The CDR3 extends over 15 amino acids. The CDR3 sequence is CASSSLGQTNQPQHF. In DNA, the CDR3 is TGTGCCAGCAGCTCCCTGGGACAGACCAATCAGCCCCAGCATTTT.

CDR3 nucleotides: TGTGCCAGCAGGGGACAGGGAGATCAAGGCACTGAAGCTTTCTTT. Its translation: CASRGQGDQGTEAFF. V gene TRBV13 combines with J gene TRBJ1-1; 9 bases map to TRBD1. CDR1 and CDR2 from the germline V gene are PRHDT and FYEKMQ (reference sequence). Losses at the gene ends were 6 bases for V and 4 bases for J; bases not matched to a gene: 9. The CDR3 loop spans 15 amino acids.

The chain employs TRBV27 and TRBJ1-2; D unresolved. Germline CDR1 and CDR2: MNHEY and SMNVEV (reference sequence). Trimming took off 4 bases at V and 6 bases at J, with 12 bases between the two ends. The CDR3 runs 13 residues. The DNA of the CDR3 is TGTGCCAGCAGTTCTTTTCGGTTCCATGGCTACACCTTC. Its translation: CASSSFRFHGYTF.

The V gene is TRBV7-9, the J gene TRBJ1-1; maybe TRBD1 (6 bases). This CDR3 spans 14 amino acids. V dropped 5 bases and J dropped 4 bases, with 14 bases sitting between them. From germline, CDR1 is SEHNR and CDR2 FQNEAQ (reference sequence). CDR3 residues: CASSLTGKSTEAFF. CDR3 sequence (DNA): TGTGCCAGCAGCCTTACAGGGAAGAGCACTGAAGCTTTCTTT.

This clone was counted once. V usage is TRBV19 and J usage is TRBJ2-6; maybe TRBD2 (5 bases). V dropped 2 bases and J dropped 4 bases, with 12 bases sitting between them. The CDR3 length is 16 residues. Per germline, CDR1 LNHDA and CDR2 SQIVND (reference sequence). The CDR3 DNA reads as TGTGCCAGTAGTATAATCTCGGGGTCAGGGGCCAACGTCCTGACTTTC. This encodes CASSIISGSGANVLTF.

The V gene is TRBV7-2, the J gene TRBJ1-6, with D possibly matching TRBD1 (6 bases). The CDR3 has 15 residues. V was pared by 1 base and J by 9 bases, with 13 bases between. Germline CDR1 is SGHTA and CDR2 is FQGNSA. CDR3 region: CASSLGGGTSSPLHF. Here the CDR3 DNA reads TGTGCCAGCAGCTTAGGAGGGGGTACTAGTTCACCCCTCCACTTT.

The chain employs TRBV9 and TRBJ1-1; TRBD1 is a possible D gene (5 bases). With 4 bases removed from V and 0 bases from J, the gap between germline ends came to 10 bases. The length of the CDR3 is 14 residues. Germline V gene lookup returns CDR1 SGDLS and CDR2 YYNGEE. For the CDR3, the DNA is TGTGCCAGCAGCCCTCGACAGTTGAACACTGAAGCTTTCTTT. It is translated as CASSPRQLNTEAFF.

The CDR3 nucleotides read TGTGCCATCTGGGCCTCTGGGGCCAACGTCCTGACTTTC. Its protein product is CAIWASGANVLTF. The rearrangement joins TRBV10-3 to TRBJ2-6; no clear D gene. There are 13 residues in the CDR3. Germline lookup yields CDR1 ENHRY and CDR2 SYGVKD. V lost 8 bases, J lost 0 bases, and 5 bases lay in between.